Reported below is one T cell receptor (beta chain). Its antigen remains unknown. This sample is part of a study of blood T cells in healthy people across ages. Study-wide background: Template switching picked up about one barcoded beta molecule for each two T cells.

Study-level findings and limits: PBMCs left unsorted prevented a conclusive naive versus antigen-experienced comparison.

A sample-barcoded 5' primer and a J-beta primer mix were used in a second PCR of roughly 6 to 11 cycles. TCRdb called the 5' RACE reads again in MiXCR, with one record for every CDR3 protein. The sample shows about 1.7 million distinct CDR3 sequences, about 28% of them seen only once. CDR1 is MRHNA and CDR2 is SNTAGT in the germline V gene. The ends were cut back, 3 bases at V and 0 bases at J, with 8 bases in the middle. The length of the CDR3 is 15 residues. Specimen: blood. The receptor's source is a woman in her 30s in good health. The chain recombines TRBV6-4 with TRBJ2-2; a possible D gene is TRBD1 (5 bases). CDR3 coding DNA: TGTGCCAGCAGTGAGGACATCGCGAACACCGGGGAGCTGTTTTTT. It translates to CASSEDIANTGELFF.